The 20 T cell receptor beta chains presented below share a single source sample, sequenced in a study of cytomegalovirus exposure and HLA in healthy donors. Researchers ran the PCR with 60 Vbeta and 13 Jbeta primers. Using immunoSEQ multiplex PCR, the repertoire was profiled, and TCRdb retains in-frame clones only, with some absent. The profile covers 200,000 to 250,000 clones, with 85% appearing a single time and 1.3% taken by the ten largest. The sequenced sample was PBMCs. These receptors all stem from a human donor in good health.

The chain uses TRBV19 and TRBJ2-4; 7 positions agree with TRBD1. From germline, CDR1 is LNHDA and CDR2 SQIVND (reference sequence). CDR3 size: 14 residues. The V gene end was trimmed by 3 bases and the J gene end by 8 bases; junction bases not matched to a gene: 7. CDR3 DNA: TGTGCCAGTAGTATGAGATACAGGGGTGACATTCAGTACTTC. This encodes CASSMRYRGDIQYF.

The chain is built from TRBV6-6 and TRBJ1-5; a weak D match, TRBD1 (5 bases). CDR1 and CDR2 from the germline V gene are MNHNY and SVGAGI (reference sequence). The ends were cut back, 0 bases at V and 2 bases at J, with 11 bases in the middle. There are 16 residues in the CDR3. As DNA, the CDR3 is TGTGCCAGCAGTTACTCCCGACAGTCGCGCAATCAGCCCCAGCATTTT. This gives the protein CASSYSRQSRNQPQHF.

CDR3 in DNA: TGCGCCAGCAGCTTGGCCGGGACTAGTCCCAATGAGCAGTTCTTC. This translates into CASSLAGTSPNEQFF. The V gene is TRBV5-1, the J gene TRBJ2-1; 8 positions match TRBD2. The CDR3 has 15 amino acids. CDR1 and CDR2 from the germline V gene are SGHRS and YFSETQ. Losses at the gene ends were 0 bases for V and 6 bases for J; bases not matched to a gene: 5.

The V call is TRBV2, the J call TRBJ2-6; possibly TRBD1 for D (6 bases). CDR1 is SNHLY, CDR2 FYNNEI, per germline. The CDR3 extends over 18 amino acids. V was pared by 7 bases and J by 1 base, with 20 bases between. CDR3 amino acids: CASTTGWGIISGANVLTF. CDR3 nucleotides: TGTGCCAGCACAACAGGGTGGGGGATTATATCTGGGGCCAACGTCCTGACTTTC.

The chain joins TRBV5-4 to TRBJ1-5; 10 bases map to TRBD1. Germline V CDR1 and CDR2: SGHNT, YYREEE (reference sequence). This CDR3 is 13 amino acids long. With V trimmed by 4 bases and J by 14 bases, 9 bases remained unmatched. CDR3 nucleotide sequence: TGTGCCAGCAGCCTTGGGACAGGGGCGGAAAAGCATTTT. It codes for CASSLGTGAEKHF.

This clone occurred a few times. The chain joins TRBV4-1 to TRBJ1-1, with D perhaps matching TRBD1 (5 bases). The V end lost 4 bases, the J end lost 1 base, and 7 bases lay between the germline ends. CDR3 length: 13 amino acids. The germline V gene encodes CDR1 MGHRA and CDR2 YSYEKL. The CDR3 spells CASSPRGNTEAFF. In DNA form, the CDR3 reads TGCGCCAGCAGCCCTAGGGGGAACACTGAAGCTTTCTTT.

This clone was seen only once. The J gene is TRBJ2-1, the V gene TRBV6-6, with D possibly being TRBD1 (6 bases). With 7 bases removed from V and 8 bases from J, the gap between germline ends came to 15 bases. The CDR3 consists of 13 residues. Germline assignment: CDR1 MNHNY and CDR2 SVGAGI (reference sequence). The CDR3 protein is CASTQTGSYEQFF. The CDR3 nucleotides read TGTGCCAGCACCCAAACAGGGTCCTATGAGCAGTTCTTC.

For the CDR3, the DNA is TGTGCCAGCAGCCTACAGGGATCGAGCGGGAGAACCCACGAGCAGTACTTC. The encoded protein is CASSLQGSSGRTHEQYF. The rearrangement joins TRBV5-4 to TRBJ2-7; 8 nucleotides align to TRBD2. The CDR3 runs 17 residues. Germline CDR1 is SGHNT and CDR2 is YYREEE (reference sequence). J gave up 5 bases and V 4 bases, and 17 bases lay outside the gene matches. The whole variable domain, filled in from reference TRBV5-4 and TRBJ2-7, reads ETGVTQSPTHLIKTRGQQVTLRCSSQSGHNTVSWYQQALGQGPQFIFQYYREEENGRGNFPPRFSGLQFPNYSSELNVNALELDDSALYLCASSLQGSSGRTHEQYFGPGTRLTVT.

In regard to this clone: The junction differs from germline at one of its ends, possibly a read error. This chain joins TRBV25-1 and TRBJ1-4; D is ambiguous. Germline V gene sequence: CDR1 MGHDK, CDR2 SYGVNS. The CDR3 length is 14 residues. CDR3 protein: CASSGQTLQEKPFF. The DNA of the CDR3 is TGTGCCAGCAGTGGACAAACTCTCCAGGAAAAACCGTTTTTT. Full variable domain (missing parts from reference TRBV25-1 and TRBJ1-4): EADIYQTPRYLVIGTGKKITLECSQTMGHDKMYWYQQDPGMELHLIHYSYGVNSTEKGDLSSESTVSRIRTEHFPLTLESARPSHTSQYLCASSGQTLQEKPFFGSGTQLSVL.

This clone has a single count. The chain combines TRBV6-1 with TRBJ1-1; 7 nucleotides match TRBD1. This CDR3 is 16 amino acids long. From germline, CDR1 is MNHNS and CDR2 SASEGT. Trimming at V came to 4 bases and at J to 2 bases, leaving 10 bases not matched to a gene. The CDR3 nucleotides read TGTGCCAGCAGTGCAATGAGGACAGGAAGAAACACTGAAGCTTTCTTT. Its protein product is CASSAMRTGRNTEAFF.

The J gene is TRBJ2-7, the V gene TRBV4-1, with 9 bases identical to TRBD1. Germline CDR1 reads MGHRA; CDR2 reads YSYEKL. CDR3 length: 16 residues. The trim removed 5 bases at V and 2 bases at J, leaving 10 bases unmatched. This chain's CDR3 is CASSSPTRDRAYEQYF. The CDR3 region has the DNA TGCGCCAGCAGCTCGCCGACCCGGGACAGGGCCTACGAGCAGTACTTC.

V and J are TRBV5-5 and TRBJ2-3; no reliable D call. The CDR3 covers 16 residues. The germline V gene has CDR1 SGHKS and CDR2 YYEKEE (reference sequence). V shed 1 base and J shed 4 bases, with 16 bases lying between them. The CDR3 region is CASSLYLEPYPDTQYF. In nucleotides, the CDR3 is TGTGCCAGCAGCTTGTATTTGGAGCCCTATCCAGATACGCAGTATTTT.

This chain joins TRBV11-1 and TRBJ2-5; no reliable D call. V lost 2 bases to trimming and J lost 4 bases, with 5 bases between them. The CDR3 is 12 amino acids. Germline V lookup: CDR1 SGHAT, CDR2 FQDESV (reference sequence). This CDR3 is CASSLPGETQYF. CDR3 sequence (DNA): TGTGCCAGCAGCTTACCGGGAGAGACCCAGTACTTC.

This chain joins TRBV2 and TRBJ2-7, with D unclear. Germline CDR1 is SNHLY and CDR2 is FYNNEI. This CDR3 is built from 12 residues. Trimming removed 4 bases at V and 6 bases at J, with 10 bases between. CDR3 sequence: CASSVTVGEQYF. The CDR3 coding sequence is TGTGCCAGCAGTGTAACGGTCGGCGAGCAGTACTTC.

The chain combines TRBV14 with TRBJ2-7; 7 positions match TRBD2. Germline CDR1 is SGHDN and CDR2 is FVKESK. Unmatched junction bases numbered 17, after V lost 11 bases and J lost 4 bases. The CDR3 is 15 residues long. CDR3 amino acids: CARDYLFIPDYEQYF. In DNA form, the CDR3 reads TGTGCCCGGGACTACCTTTTCATCCCAGATTACGAGCAGTACTTC.

This clone has just a few counts. The rearrangement links TRBV18 to TRBJ1-1; D is possibly TRBD1 (6 bases). The V gene's germline CDR1 is KGHSH and CDR2 LQKENI. This CDR3 is built from 12 residues. Trimming left V 5 bases short and J 7 bases short, with 11 bases between. The CDR3 sequence is CASSYRVGEAFF. The CDR3 nucleotides read TGTGCCAGCTCATACAGGGTCGGTGAAGCTTTCTTT.

The chain recombines TRBV7-2 with TRBJ2-2, with D possibly being TRBD1 (5 bases). V lost 2 bases to trimming and J lost 4 bases, with 11 bases between them. Germline V CDR1 and CDR2: SGHTA, FQGNSA. CDR3 length: 15 residues. DNA of the CDR3: TGTGCCAGCAGCTTAAGGGGCGATAGCACCGGGGAGCTGTTTTTT. As protein: CASSLRGDSTGELFF.

The chain links TRBV10-3 to TRBJ1-4; 7 bases are shared with TRBD1. The CDR3 extends over 14 amino acids. Germline V gene sequence: CDR1 ENHRY, CDR2 SYGVKD. Trimming cost V 6 bases and J 4 bases; bases outside gene matches: 5. The CDR3 sequence is CAIREDRSNEKLFF. Here the CDR3 DNA reads TGTGCCATCAGAGAGGACAGGAGTAATGAAAAACTGTTTTTT.

This clone occurred once. V gene TRBV28 combines with J gene TRBJ1-1, with TRBD1 as a possible D gene (6 bases). Trimming removed 4 bases from V and 1 base from J, with 13 bases in between. Germline V lookup: CDR1 MDHEN, CDR2 SYDVKM. The CDR3 consists of 15 residues. The CDR3 here is CASSSWTAGNTEAFF. The DNA for the CDR3 is TGTGCCAGCAGTTCCTGGACAGCTGGGAACACTGAAGCTTTCTTT.

This chain uses TRBV5-4 with TRBJ2-1, with 8 bases aligning to TRBD2. Germline V lookup: CDR1 SGHNT, CDR2 YYREEE (reference sequence). V shed 1 base and J 4 bases; nucleotides not matched to a gene: 1. The CDR3 sequence is 14 residues long. CDR3 amino acids: CASSLREGYNEQFF. CDR3 nucleotides: TGTGCCAGCAGCTTGCGGGAGGGGTACAATGAGCAGTTCTTC.